The 2 T cell receptor beta chains below were found in one sample sequenced in a study of shared clonotypes between healthy human individuals. Assay used: immunoSEQ multiplex PCR; TCRdb lists only in-frame clones, some missing. The sample comprises 2 million to 2.5 million clones, almost 96% of which are singletons, and 0.13% rests with the top ten. The sequenced material came from naive CD4+ T cells sorted from blood. This sample's subset: CD45RA+ positively selected. The source of these receptors is a man aged 18-30 years in good health.

This clone was counted only a few times. Other nucleotide sequences from this sample produce the same CDR3. The chain links TRBV5-1 to TRBJ2-3, with 10 bases aligning to TRBD2. Looked up from germline, CDR1 is SGHRS and CDR2 is YFSETQ. With 5 bases clipped from V and 2 bases from J, the junction kept 2 bases outside the gene matches. The CDR3 totals 14 residues. This CDR3 reads CASRTSGSTDTQYF. The CDR3 DNA is TGCGCCAGCAGGACTAGCGGGTCCACAGATACGCAGTATTTT.

The V gene is TRBV6-1, the J gene TRBJ1-6, with D possibly matching TRBD1 (6 bases). This CDR3 comprises 14 residues. Germline CDR1 is MNHNS and CDR2 is SASEGT. V dropped 10 bases and J dropped 8 bases, with 18 bases sitting between them. DNA of the CDR3: TGTGCCACCCGGGACAAAAAAGTGGATTCACCCCTCCACTTT. This translates into CATRDKKVDSPLHF.